Given below is one TCR beta chain in context. This sample was included in a study of T cell changes during pregnancy in multiple sclerosis. Repertoires were generated with immunoSEQ multiplex PCR, while TCRdb's copy carries only in-frame clones and drops some. The data contain roughly 66,000 clones, roughly 90% of them singletons. V lost 4 bases to trimming and J lost 0 bases; unmatched junction nucleotides: 4. The CDR3 extends over 16 amino acids. Germline V gene lookup returns CDR1 MNHNS and CDR2 SASEGT. Sequencing used peripheral blood, obtained in the first trimester of pregnancy. The receptor was derived from a female donor with multiple sclerosis, enrolled in a pregnancy study. The chain links TRBV6-1 to TRBJ2-2; 8 bases align to TRBD2. For the CDR3, the DNA is TGTGCCAGCAGTGCTAGCGGGCTCGCGAACACCGGGGAGCTGTTTTTT. This encodes CASSASGLANTGELFF.